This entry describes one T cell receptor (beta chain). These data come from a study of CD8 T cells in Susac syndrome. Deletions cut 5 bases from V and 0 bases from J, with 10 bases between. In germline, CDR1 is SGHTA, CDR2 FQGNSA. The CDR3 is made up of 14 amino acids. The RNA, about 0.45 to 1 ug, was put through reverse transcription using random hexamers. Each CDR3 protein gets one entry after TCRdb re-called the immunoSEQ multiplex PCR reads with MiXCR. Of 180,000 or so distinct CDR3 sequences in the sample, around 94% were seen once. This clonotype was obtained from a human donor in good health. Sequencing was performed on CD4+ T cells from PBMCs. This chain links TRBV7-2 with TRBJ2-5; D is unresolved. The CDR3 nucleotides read TGTGCCAGCAGCCCCAATGGGTACCAAGAGACCCAGTACTTC. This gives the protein CASSPNGYQETQYF.